This T cell receptor (beta chain) was recorded in a study of shared clonotypes between healthy human individuals. As regards this clone: What it binds is unknown.

Study-level findings and limits: Compared with memory subsets, naive subsets generally had larger estimated richness.

Genomic DNA belonging to each subset was distributed in equal measure over several immunoSEQ plates. TCRdb's copy holds only in-frame clones and misses some; the assay was immunoSEQ multiplex PCR. The sample carries 2 million to 2.5 million clones, about 90% recorded once. The receptor comes from a man between 18 and 29 years old in good health. Some clones in this sample may be carry-over from other donors' samples. Sequencing used naive CD4+ T cells from PBMCs. Subset of the sample: CD45RA+ positively selected.

DNA of the CDR3: TGTGCCAGCAGCCAAGTAACTCCTGCCCCCTACGAGCAGTACTTC. Translated, it gives CASSQVTPAPYEQYF. The chain recombines TRBV14 with TRBJ2-7; D is undetermined. This CDR3 has 15 residues. V lost 1 base and J 2 bases, leaving 12 bases between the germline ends. Germline V gives CDR1 SGHDN, CDR2 FVKESK.